The T cell receptor beta chain described here comes from a study of blood T cells in healthy people across ages. The CDR3 covers 15 residues. The germline V gene encodes CDR1 MNHEY and CDR2 SVGEGT. V gave up 8 bases and J gave up 3 bases; unmatched junction bases: 6. Then a second PCR, running about 6 to 11 cycles, was carried out with a sample-barcoded 5' primer and a J-beta primer mix. From each sample, at least 2.5 million paired-end reads containing CDR3 were obtained. TCRdb reprocessed the 5' RACE reads via MiXCR and lists one record per CDR3 protein. The table records 1.5 million to 2 million distinct CDR3 sequences, roughly 27% of them present only once. As regards this clonotype: Antigen specificity is unknown.

Study outcomes and limitations: It was the long-lived donors that had more naive CD4+ cells and higher diversity than aged donors.

Sequencing was performed on blood. The source is a woman aged 25-40 years in good health. J is TRBJ2-7 and V is TRBV6-2 or TRBV6-3, with 14 bases matching TRBD2. CDR3 loop: CASVWGLAGVYEQYF. Written as DNA, the CDR3 is TGTGCCAGCGTCTGGGGACTAGCGGGAGTCTACGAGCAGTACTTC.